The sequence of this TCR beta chain was determined in a study of OX40 agonist ivuxolimab in advanced cancers. The CDR3 is made up of 14 amino acids. Trimming took 6 bases from V and 3 from J, leaving 15 bases between them. Germline values: CDR1 SGHNT, CDR2 YENEEA. Produced via immunoSEQ multiplex PCR; TCRdb's table is partial and in-frame only. The repertoire holds roughly 65,000 clones, about 82% seen once, with 3.7% in the top ten. V usage is TRBV11-3 and J usage is TRBJ2-7, with a possible D match to TRBD2 (6 bases). Specimen: CD4+ or CD8+ T cells sorted from blood, collected in a trial of the OX40 agonist ivuxolimab. The receptor's source is an adult with an advanced solid tumor such as melanoma, head and neck, liver or kidney cancer. The CDR3 reads CASSLRGTFYEQYF. CDR3 bases: TGTGCCAGCAGTCTACGGGGGACGTTCTACGAGCAGTACTTC.